This TCR beta chain was obtained from a study of CD8+ T cells in alopecia areata. On the study more broadly: Treatment of the treated patients consisted of oral tofacitinib, 5 to 10 mg twice daily. Overall study results and limits: Mice showed TCR sharing more clearly than patients did, possibly owing to HLA. Scalp samples also yield sequences from resident alphabeta T cells of normal skin.

Extracted from the samples, RNA was reverse transcribed into cDNA to serve as the sequencing template. Only in-frame clones appear in the TCRdb table, and some are missing; sequencing was by immunoSEQ multiplex PCR. The table lists about 130,000 clones, roughly 64% of them singletons. This clone has just one count. Its antigen remains unknown. CDR1 is SEHNR and CDR2 is FQNEAQ in the germline V gene (reference sequence). The CDR3 contains 15 residues. Trimming cost V 5 bases and J 3 bases; bases outside gene matches: 10. The study team obtained lesional scalp punch biopsies and peripheral blood from alopecia areata patients.

This chain connects TRBV7-9 to TRBJ2-7, with 7 bases matching TRBD1. The sequence came from a human donor with alopecia areata. The material sequenced was CD4+ T cells sorted from blood, taken at week 0. DNA for the CDR3: TGTGCCAGCAGCCCGATGACAGGGATTGGCTACGAGCAGTACTTC. Its protein is CASSPMTGIGYEQYF.